This T cell receptor (beta chain) is from a study of beta chain features in type 1 diabetes. Background on the study: Over all samples combined, fewer than 130,000,000 sorted cells were examined. General observations from the study: A potential PCR bias toward shorter templates would be equal in patient and control samples.

Expressed TCRB transcripts were sequenced because the entire RNA isolate underwent reverse transcription. Method: immunoSEQ multiplex PCR; TCRdb's copy keeps in-frame clones and lacks some. The table has about 930,000 clones, about a sixth seen once. Cell sorting via CD45RO/CCR7/CD25/CD127/CD95/CD27 was performed to obtain CD4+ naive, central memory, regulatory and stem cell-like memory cells. There are a few counts of this clone. Its antigen remains unidentified. Trimming removed 4 bases from V and 3 bases from J, with 11 bases in between. Germline assignment: CDR1 SGHRS and CDR2 YFSETQ. This CDR3 region has 13 residues.

The clonotype originates from a woman in her late teens or twenties in good health. This sequence joins TRBV5-1 and TRBJ2-7; D unclear. The sample comprised naive CD4+ T cells from blood. CDR3 sequence: CASSRGTVYEQYF. The CDR3 nucleotides read TGCGCCAGCAGCCGTGGCACAGTCTACGAGCAGTACTTC.